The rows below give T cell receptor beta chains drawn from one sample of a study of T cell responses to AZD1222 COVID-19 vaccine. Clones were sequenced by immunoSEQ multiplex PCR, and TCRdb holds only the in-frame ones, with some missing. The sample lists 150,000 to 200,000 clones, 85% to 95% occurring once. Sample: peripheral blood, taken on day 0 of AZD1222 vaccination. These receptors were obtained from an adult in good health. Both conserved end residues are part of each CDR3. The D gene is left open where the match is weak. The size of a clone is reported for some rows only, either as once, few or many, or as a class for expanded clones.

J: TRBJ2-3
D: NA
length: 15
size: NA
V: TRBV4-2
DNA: TGTGCCAGCAGCCACTTATTGGGGGGTAGAGATACGCAGTATTTT
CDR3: CASSHLLGGRDTQYF

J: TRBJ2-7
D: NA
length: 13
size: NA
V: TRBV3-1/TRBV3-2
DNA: TGTGCCAGCAGCCTAAGCGGTTCCTACGAGCAGTACTTC
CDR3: CASSLSGSYEQYF

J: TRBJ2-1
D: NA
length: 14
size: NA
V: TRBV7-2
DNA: TGTGCCAGCAGCTTAGTTGGACTCGACAATGAGCAGTTCTTC
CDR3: CASSLVGLDNEQFF

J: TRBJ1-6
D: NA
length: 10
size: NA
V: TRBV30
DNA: TGTGCCTGGAGTACGATACCCCTCCACTTT
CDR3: CAWSTIPLHF

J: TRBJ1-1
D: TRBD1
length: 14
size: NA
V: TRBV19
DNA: TGTGCCAGTAGTTACGGACAGGCCAACACTGAAGCTTTCTTT
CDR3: CASSYGQANTEAFF

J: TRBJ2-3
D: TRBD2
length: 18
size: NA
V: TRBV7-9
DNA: TGTGCCAGCAGCTTACCGCTACGACTAGCGGGAGGAACAGATACGCAGTATTTT
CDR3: CASSLPLRLAGGTDTQYF

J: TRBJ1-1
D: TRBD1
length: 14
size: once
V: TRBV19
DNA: TGTGCCAGTAGTATCCAGGGGGGAGAAACTGAAGCTTTCTTT
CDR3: CASSIQGGETEAFF

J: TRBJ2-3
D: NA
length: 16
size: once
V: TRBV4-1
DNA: TGCGCCAGCAGCCAAGATAGGAACAGCGCCCTGGATACGCAGTATTTT
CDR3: CASSQDRNSALDTQYF

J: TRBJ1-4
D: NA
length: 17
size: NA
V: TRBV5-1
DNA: TGCGCCAGCAGCTTAGAAAATACAGGGCGGTGGGACGAAAAACTGTTTTTT
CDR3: CASSLENTGRWDEKLFF

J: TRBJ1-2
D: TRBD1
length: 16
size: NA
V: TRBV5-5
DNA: TGTGCCAGCAGCCCTCTAGGGGGCGGGGATTATTCGGGCTACACCTTC
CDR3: CASSPLGGGDYSGYTF

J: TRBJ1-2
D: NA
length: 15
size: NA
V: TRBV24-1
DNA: TGTGCCACCAGTGATCCACGGATGGGGAGCTATGGCTACACCTTC
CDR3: CATSDPRMGSYGYTF

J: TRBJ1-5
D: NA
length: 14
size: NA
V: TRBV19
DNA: TGTGCCAGTAGTATAGGATCGGGGAATCAGCCCCAGCATTTT
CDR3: CASSIGSGNQPQHF

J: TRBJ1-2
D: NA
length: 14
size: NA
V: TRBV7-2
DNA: TGTGCCAGCAGCTTGACCTCGACAGGAGATGGCTACACCTTC
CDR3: CASSLTSTGDGYTF

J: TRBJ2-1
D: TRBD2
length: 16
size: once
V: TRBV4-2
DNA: TGTGCCAGCAGCCCAGGGACTAGCGGGATATACAATGAGCAGTTCTTC
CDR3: CASSPGTSGIYNEQFF

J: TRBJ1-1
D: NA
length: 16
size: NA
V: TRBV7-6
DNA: TGTGCCAGCAGCCCGAAGTCGCAAGTAGGAAACACTGAAGCTTTCTTT
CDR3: CASSPKSQVGNTEAFF

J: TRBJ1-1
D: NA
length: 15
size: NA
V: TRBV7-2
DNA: TGTGCCAGCAGCTTGCTACAGGCGGGGAACACTGAAGCTTTCTTT
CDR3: CASSLLQAGNTEAFF

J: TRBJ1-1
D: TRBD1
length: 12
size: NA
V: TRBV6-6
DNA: TGTGCCAGCAGGAGCTCGGACAGGGAAGCTTTCTTT
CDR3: CASRSSDREAFF

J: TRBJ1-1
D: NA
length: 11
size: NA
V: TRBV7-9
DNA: TGTGCCAGCAGCTTAGCCGCTGAAGCTTTCTTT
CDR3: CASSLAAEAFF

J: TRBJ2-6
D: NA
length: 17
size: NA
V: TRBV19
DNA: TGTGCCAGTAGTATAGAGAAAAGGTTGTCTGGGGCCAACGTCCTGACTTTC
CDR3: CASSIEKRLSGANVLTF

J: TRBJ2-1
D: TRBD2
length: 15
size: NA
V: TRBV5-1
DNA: TGCGCCAGCAGCTTTAAAACTAGCGGTTACAATGAGCAGTTCTTC
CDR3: CASSFKTSGYNEQFF

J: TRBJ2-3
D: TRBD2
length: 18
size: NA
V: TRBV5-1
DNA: TGCGCCAGCAGCTTCAGACCCCCAGGACTAGGCTCCCCAGATACGCAGTATTTT
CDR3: CASSFRPPGLGSPDTQYF

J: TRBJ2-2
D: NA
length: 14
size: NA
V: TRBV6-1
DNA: TGTGCCAGCAGTGAAGCAGGAGGCGTCGGGGAGCTGTTTTTT
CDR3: CASSEAGGVGELFF

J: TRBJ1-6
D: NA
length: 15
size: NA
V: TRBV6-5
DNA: TGTGCCAGCAGTTACACCCAAGGCAATTATTCACCCCTCCACTTT
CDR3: CASSYTQGNYSPLHF

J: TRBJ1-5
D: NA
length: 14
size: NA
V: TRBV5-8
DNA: TGTGCCAGCAGCTGGCAGGGGTTTGTTCAGCCCCAGCATTTT
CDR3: CASSWQGFVQPQHF

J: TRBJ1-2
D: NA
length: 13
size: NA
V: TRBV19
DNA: TGTGCCAGTACGGGCGGCCGAGCGGGTGGCTACACCTTC
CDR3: CASTGGRAGGYTF

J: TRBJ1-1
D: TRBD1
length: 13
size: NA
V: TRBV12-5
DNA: TGTGCTAGTGAGGTGGGACAGGACACTGAAGCTTTCTTT
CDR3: CASEVGQDTEAFF

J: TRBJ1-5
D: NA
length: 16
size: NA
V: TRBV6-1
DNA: TGTGCCAGCAGTGAGATGACCGGACACCGCAATCAGCCCCAGCATTTT
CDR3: CASSEMTGHRNQPQHF

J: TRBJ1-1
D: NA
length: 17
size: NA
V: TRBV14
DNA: TGTGCCAGCAGCCATAATCGGATGACCCTAATGAACACTGAAGCTTTCTTT
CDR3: CASSHNRMTLMNTEAFF

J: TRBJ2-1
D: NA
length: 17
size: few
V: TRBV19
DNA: TGTGCCAGTATTGGTCGATCCTCGTCCCCCACGGTACATGAGCAGTTCTTC
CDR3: CASIGRSSSPTVHEQFF

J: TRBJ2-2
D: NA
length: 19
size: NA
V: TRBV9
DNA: TGTGCCAGCAGCGCGAGGGCCCAGAGACAGAACGTCGGCACCGGGGAGCTGTTTTTT
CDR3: CASSARAQRQNVGTGELFF

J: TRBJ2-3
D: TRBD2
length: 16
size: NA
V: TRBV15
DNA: TGTGCCACCAGCAGAGAGCGGGGGGCCCTCACAGATACGCAGTATTTT
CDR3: CATSRERGALTDTQYF

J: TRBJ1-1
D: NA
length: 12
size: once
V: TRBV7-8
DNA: TGTGCCAGCAGCCCCTACGAGCCCGAAGCTTTCTTT
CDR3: CASSPYEPEAFF

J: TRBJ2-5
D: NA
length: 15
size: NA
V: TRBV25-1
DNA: TGTGCCAGCAGTGCGCGGGGCTCCCTCCCCGAGACCCAGTACTTC
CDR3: CASSARGSLPETQYF

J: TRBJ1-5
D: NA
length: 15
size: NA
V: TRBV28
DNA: TGTGCCAGCAGTTTTGGGGATCGAGGCAATCAGCCCCAGCATTTT
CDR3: CASSFGDRGNQPQHF

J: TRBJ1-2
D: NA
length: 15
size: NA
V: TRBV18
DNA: TGTGCCAGCTCACCCCCGGTAGGGAGGGAGCTTGGCTACACCTTC
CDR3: CASSPPVGRELGYTF

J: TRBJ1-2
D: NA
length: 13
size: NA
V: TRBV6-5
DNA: TGTGCCAGCAGTTGGGGGGGAATGAGTGGCTACACCTTC
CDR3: CASSWGGMSGYTF

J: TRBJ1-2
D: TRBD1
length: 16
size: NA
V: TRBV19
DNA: TGTGCCAGTAGTACCCCCGTCGACAGGGGATGGGATGGCTACACCTTC
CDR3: CASSTPVDRGWDGYTF

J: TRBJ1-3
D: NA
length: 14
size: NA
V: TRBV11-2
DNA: TGTGCCAGCAGCTTAGAAGGCCGGGTGAACACCATATATTTT
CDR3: CASSLEGRVNTIYF

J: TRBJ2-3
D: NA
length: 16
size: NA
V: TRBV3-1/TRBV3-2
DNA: TGTGCCAGCAGCCAAGTCAGCCCCGGGGGCACAGATACGCAGTATTTT
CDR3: CASSQVSPGGTDTQYF

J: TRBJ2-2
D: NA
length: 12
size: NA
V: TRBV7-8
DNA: TGTGCCAGCAGCTCGGCCCCCGGGGAGCTGTTTTTT
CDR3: CASSSAPGELFF

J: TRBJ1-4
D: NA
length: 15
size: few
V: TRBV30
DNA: TGTGCCTGGAGCCCCCCGGGGGGGCGGGTTGAAAAACTGTTTTTT
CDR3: CAWSPPGGRVEKLFF

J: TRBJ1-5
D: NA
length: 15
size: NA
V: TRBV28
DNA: TGTGCCAGCAACTCCGCCCAGGGGAGGGTTCAGCCCCAGCATTTT
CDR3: CASNSAQGRVQPQHF

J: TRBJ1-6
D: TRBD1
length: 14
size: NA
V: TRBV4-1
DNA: TGCGCCAGCAGCCGGACAGGGGATAATTCACCCCTCCACTTT
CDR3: CASSRTGDNSPLHF

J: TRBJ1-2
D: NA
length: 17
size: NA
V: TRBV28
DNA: TGTGCCAGCAACACTTGGGGGGGCATCATGGCCAACTATGGCTACACCTTC
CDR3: CASNTWGGIMANYGYTF

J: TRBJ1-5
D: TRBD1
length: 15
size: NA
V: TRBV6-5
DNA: TGTGCCAGCAGTTATACAGGGGGCAGCAATCAGCCCCAGCATTTT
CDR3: CASSYTGGSNQPQHF

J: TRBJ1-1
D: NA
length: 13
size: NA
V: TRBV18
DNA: TGTGCCAGCTCAGTCAGGACAGACCTTGAAGCTTTCTTT
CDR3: CASSVRTDLEAFF

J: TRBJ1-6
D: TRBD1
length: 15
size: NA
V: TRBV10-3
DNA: TGTGCCATCAGCGCCGGGACAGGGGACAATTCACCCCTCCACTTT
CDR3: CAISAGTGDNSPLHF

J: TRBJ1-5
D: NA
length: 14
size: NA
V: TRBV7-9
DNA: TGTGCCAGCAGTTCGGCAGGGGTGAATCAGCCCCAGCATTTT
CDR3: CASSSAGVNQPQHF

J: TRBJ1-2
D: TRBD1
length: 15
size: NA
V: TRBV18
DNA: TGTGCCAGCTCACCACGCAGGGGGCCGGACTATGGCTACACCTTC
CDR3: CASSPRRGPDYGYTF

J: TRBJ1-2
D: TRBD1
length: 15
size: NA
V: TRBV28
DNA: TGTGCCAGCAGTATAGACAGGGGGCCAAACTATGGCTACACCTTC
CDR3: CASSIDRGPNYGYTF

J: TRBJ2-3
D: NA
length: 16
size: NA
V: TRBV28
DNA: TGTGCCAGCAGTTTACTTAGCGAGGGCCGCACAGATACGCAGTATTTT
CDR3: CASSLLSEGRTDTQYF

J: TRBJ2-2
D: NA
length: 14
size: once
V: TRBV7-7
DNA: TGTGCCAGCAGCCCGGGACTGAAGAGCGGGGAGCTGTTTTTT
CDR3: CASSPGLKSGELFF